These T cell receptor beta chains were read from a single sample in a study of blood T cell repertoires in COVID-19. Generated by immunoSEQ multiplex PCR, the TCRdb table keeps only in-frame clones and is missing some. The sample has 140,000 to 150,000 clones, around four fifths seen once. Specimen: PBMCs or T cells enriched from blood (not recorded which). The receptor set was obtained from a woman aged 40 to 55 who had recovered from COVID-19. CDR3s include the opening cysteine and the closing phenylalanine or tryptophan. The order of the fields is J gene, D gene, clone size, V gene, CDR3 DNA, CDR3 protein. A D gene is named only where the DNA matches it firmly. Size tells how often a clone was seen (once, few, many) or the class of an expanded clone, and some rows leave it out.

>TRBJ1-4|-|-|TRBV5-1
TGCGCCAGCAGCTATAGCCCCGGGGGTTCAACTAATGAAAAACTGTTTTTT
CASSYSPGGSTNEKLFF
>TRBJ1-6|TRBD1|-|TRBV7-6
TGTGCCAGCAGCTTAGCCGGACAGGGAGTGGGGTCACCCCTCCACTTT
CASSLAGQGVGSPLHF
>TRBJ2-3|TRBD1|-|TRBV19
TGTGCCAGTAGTGTAGGACAGGGCACAGATACGCAGTATTTT
CASSVGQGTDTQYF
>TRBJ2-1|TRBD1|-|TRBV29-1
TGCAGCTTCCGGACAGGCTACAATGAGCAGTTCTTC
CSFRTGYNEQFF
>TRBJ1-6|-|-|TRBV6-5
TGTGCCAGCAGCATCACAGGGTATAATTCACCCCTCCACTTT
CASSITGYNSPLHF
>TRBJ2-4|-|once|TRBV21-1
TGTGCCAGCAGCGGCCGGGAAGCCAAAAACATTCAGTACTTC
CASSGREAKNIQYF
>TRBJ2-7|TRBD1|-|TRBV7-2
TGTGCCAGCAGCTTATGGGACAGGTCCTACGAGCAGTACTTC
CASSLWDRSYEQYF
>TRBJ1-2|-|once|TRBV9
TGTGCCAGCAGCGTAGAAGGGCCCCCGGGGGGCTACACCTTC
CASSVEGPPGGYTF
>TRBJ2-1|TRBD2|-|TRBV9
TGTGCCAGCAGCGTCGGGACGGGGGGTGAGCAGTTCTTC
CASSVGTGGEQFF
>TRBJ1-6|-|-|TRBV5-1
TGCGCCAGCAGCTTGGTTAGCGCAAATAGGGATTCACCCCTCCACTTT
CASSLVSANRDSPLHF
>TRBJ2-1|TRBD2|-|TRBV27
TGTGCCAGCAGTTTAATAGGGTTCGCGGGAGGAGATGGGGATGAGCAGTTCTTC
CASSLIGFAGGDGDEQFF
>TRBJ2-7|TRBD2|-|TRBV2
TGTGCCAGCAATCCCTCTAGCGGGAGTAACGAGCAGTACTTC
CASNPSSGSNEQYF
>TRBJ2-7|TRBD2|once|TRBV12-5
TGTGCTAGTGGTTTCGAGCGGGAGAGGACCTACGAGCAGTACTTC
CASGFERERTYEQYF
>TRBJ2-7|TRBD1|-|TRBV19
TGTGCCAGTAGCCCAGGGGGTTACGAGCAGTACTTC
CASSPGGYEQYF
>TRBJ1-2|-|-|TRBV9
TGTGCCAGCAGCCTCACGGTGGGAGACTATGGCTACACCTTC
CASSLTVGDYGYTF
>TRBJ2-2|TRBD2|-|TRBV10-3
TGTGCCATCAGTGAGCTAGCGGGGACCGCCGGGGAGCTGTTTTTT
CAISELAGTAGELFF
>TRBJ2-7|TRBD2|-|TRBV5-1
TGCGCCAGCTCCGGGACTAGTGGTACCTCCTACGAGCAGTACTTC
CASSGTSGTSYEQYF
>TRBJ2-5|-|-|TRBV2
TGTGCCAGCAGACAGCTCGGGAGTCCACAAGAGACCCAGTACTTC
CASRQLGSPQETQYF
>TRBJ2-7|-|-|TRBV10-3
TGTGCCATCAGTGAGCCCATCGCGGGGACAGAAGCCCTAATCTCCTACGAGCAGTACTTC
CAISEPIAGTEALISYEQYF
>TRBJ1-2|-|-|TRBV5-6
TGTGCCAGCAGCTTGGGCGCGGGCCAGGTATATGGCTACACCTTC
CASSLGAGQVYGYTF
>TRBJ2-2|TRBD2|-|TRBV29-1
TGCAGCGCTTATAGCGGGAGTAACACCGGGGAGCTGTTTTTT
CSAYSGSNTGELFF
>TRBJ2-7|TRBD1|-|TRBV9
TGTGCCAGCAGCCCCCCCCGGACAGGGGGCGCGGGGGAGCAGTACTTC
CASSPPRTGGAGEQYF